The clone carrying this T cell receptor beta chain was seen at least ten times. The antigen remains unidentified. CDR3 length equals 12 residues. Germline-derived CDR1 and CDR2 are SGHDT and YYEEEE. Time point in this sample: newly diagnosed GD, antithyroid drugs for less than 3 months. RNA extracted from PBMCs served as the sequencing template. The sample is drawn from a study of regulatory T cells in long-lasting Graves disease. Study results and caveats: Lower TCR diversity was seen in persistent Graves' patients than in newly diagnosed ones.

The TCR beta library used iRepertoire HTBI primers with Arm-PCR amplification of CDR3. Using its own MiXCR run on the multiplex PCR reads, TCRdb lists one record per CDR3 protein. This sample has 350,000 to 500,000 distinct CDR3 sequences, with 12% to 15% found just once. These sequences were also reported in another study, on T cells in Graves' hyperthyroidism and ophthalmopathy. That work contributes: Most thyroid clonotypes that were expanded above 0.001 also turned up in blood.

The receptor was derived from a woman in her forties or fifties with Graves disease. This rearrangement joins TRBV5-6 to TRBJ2-1; no reliable D call. With the DNA end fitting TRBJ2-5 better, the J assignment may be wrong. Specimen: peripheral blood mononuclear cells (PBMCs), collected at new diagnosis, from a patient treated with antithyroid drugs. CDR3 in amino acids: CASSVNQETQYF. In nucleotides, the CDR3 is TGTGCCAGCAGCGTAAACCAAGAGACCCAGTACTTC.